These 24 T cell receptor beta chains were sequenced from one sample in a study of blood T cells in healthy people across ages. A J-beta primer mix and a sample-barcoded 5' primer were used in a second PCR of about 7 to 11 cycles. TCRdb redid the calling of the 5' RACE reads with MiXCR, one entry per CDR3 protein. The profile shows about 1.7 million distinct CDR3 sequences, over 25% of them singletons. The sample was blood. The receptors derive from a woman aged 25 to 45 in good health.

This sequence joins TRBV11-2 and TRBJ1-1, with 7 positions matching TRBD1. V trimming: 7 bases; J trimming: 5 bases; junction bases outside the gene matches: 19. The CDR3 consists of 17 residues. Germline values: CDR1 SGHAT, CDR2 FQNNGV. CDR3 region: CASTQANLPGGDTEAFF. The CDR3 DNA is TGTGCCAGCACCCAGGCTAACCTTCCAGGGGGGGATACTGAAGCTTTCTTT. The whole variable domain, filled in from reference TRBV11-2 and TRBJ1-1, reads EAGVAQSPRYKIIEKRQSVAFWCNPISGHATLYWYQQILGQGPKLLIQFQNNGVVDDSQLPKDRFSAERLKGVDSTLKIQPAKLEDSAVYLCASTQANLPGGDTEAFFGQGTRLTVV.

This clonotype was recorded a few times. The CDR3 sequence is CASSARERVTQYF. CDR3 coding DNA: TGTGCCAGCAGCGCCCGGGAACGAGTTACGCAGTATTTT. The chain is built from TRBV7-2 and TRBJ2-3; possible D gene TRBD2, 5 bases. Germline V lookup: CDR1 SGHTA, CDR2 FQGNSA. The CDR3 loop spans 13 amino acids. V was shortened by 5 bases and J by 8 bases, with 14 bases between the two germline ends.

This clonotype has only a few counts. The J gene is TRBJ2-7, the V gene TRBV20-1; D is perhaps TRBD2 (6 bases). Germline lookup yields CDR1 DFQATT and CDR2 SNEGSKA (reference sequence). The CDR3 is made up of 14 amino acids. V lost 7 bases and J lost 0, with 16 bases in between. The CDR3 here is CSGKGDGSSYEQYF. The CDR3 DNA sequence: TGCAGTGGAAAAGGGGACGGGAGCTCCTACGAGCAGTACTTC.

The genes are TRBV12-3 or TRBV12-4 and TRBJ1-2, with D perhaps matching TRBD1 (6 bases). The CDR3 length is 14 residues. The V gene lost 5 bases and the J gene lost 5 bases, with 15 bases spanning the gap. CDR3 bases: TGTGCCAGCAGTCCCGTGGGGGCTTGGTATGGCTACACCTTC. It translates to CASSPVGAWYGYTF.

This clonotype was detected ten times or more. Since a much larger clone is just one base distant, this may be a read error. The rearrangement uses TRBV9 and TRBJ2-5; no definite D call. This CDR3 has 14 residues. V was cut by 4 bases and J by 5 bases, with 15 bases left in between. Germline-derived CDR1 and CDR2 are SGDLS and YYNGEE. The CDR3 DNA sequence: TGTGCCAGCAGCCGAGACGACGCCCGGGAGACCCAGTACTTC. Amino acid sequence: CASSRDDARETQYF. Variable domain in full (rest from reference TRBV9 and TRBJ2-5): DSGVTQTPKHLITATGQRVTLRCSPRSGDLSVYWYQQSLDQGLQFLIQYYNGEERAKGNILERFSAQQFPDLHSELNLSSLELGDSALYFCASSRDDARETQYFGPGTRLLVL.

This clonotype appeared many times. V and J are TRBV6-6 and TRBJ2-3; 12 nucleotides agree with TRBD2. Trimming took 8 bases from V and 3 from J; bases not matched to a gene: 3. Germline CDR1 and CDR2: MNHNY and SVGAGI (reference sequence). This CDR3 spans 14 amino acids. The CDR3 is CASLAGGKTDTQYF. CDR3 DNA sequence: TGTGCCAGCCTAGCGGGGGGGAAAACAGATACGCAGTATTTT.

This clonotype occurred many times. The CDR3, as DNA: TGCGCCAGCAGCTTGGCCGGGACAGGGGAAGGCTACACCTTC. As protein: CASSLAGTGEGYTF. The chain combines TRBV5-1 with TRBJ1-2; 10 bases align to TRBD1. In germline, CDR1 is SGHRS, CDR2 YFSETQ. Trimming cost V 0 bases and J 8 bases; bases outside gene matches: 4. The length of the CDR3 is 14 residues. Full variable domain (rest looked up from reference TRBV5-1 and TRBJ1-2): KAGVTQTPRYLIKTRGQQVTLSCSPISGHRSVSWYQQTPGQGLQFLFEYFSETQRNKGNFPGRFSGRQFSNSRSEMNVSTLELGDSALYLCASSLAGTGEGYTFGSGTRLTVV.

V gene TRBV7-2 combines with J gene TRBJ2-6, with D possibly TRBD2 on 5 matching bases. The CDR3 has 15 amino acids. V lost 2 bases to trimming and J lost 8 bases, with 13 bases between them. Germline V lookup: CDR1 SGHTA, CDR2 FQGNSA. The CDR3: CASSLSQPGTNVLTF. The CDR3 coding sequence is TGTGCCAGCAGCTTATCCCAGCCCGGGACCAACGTCCTGACTTTC. Full variable domain (rest looked up from reference TRBV7-2 and TRBJ2-6): GAGVSQSPSNKVTEKGKDVELRCDPISGHTALYWYRQSLGQGLEFLIYFQGNSAPDKSGLPSDRFSAERTGGSVSTLTIQRTQQEDSAVYLCASSLSQPGTNVLTFGAGSRLTVL.

The V call is TRBV27, the J call TRBJ2-2; D is unresolved. The CDR3 length is 18 residues. V was clipped by 5 bases and J by 2 bases, with 21 bases between them. CDR1 and CDR2 (germline): MNHEY, SMNVEV (reference sequence). CDR3 sequence reads: CASSHPRDFYGNTGELFF. In DNA, the CDR3 is TGTGCCAGCAGTCATCCCCGTGATTTTTACGGCAACACCGGGGAGCTGTTTTTT.

V gene TRBV9 combines with J gene TRBJ2-5; D possibly corresponds to TRBD1 (5 bases). The V gene's germline CDR1 is SGDLS and CDR2 YYNGEE. The V end was cut by 0 bases, the J end by 1 base, with 13 bases between. This CDR3 region has 16 residues. The CDR3 region is CASSVVMGQGQETQYF. For the CDR3, the DNA is TGTGCCAGCAGCGTAGTGATGGGCCAGGGCCAAGAGACCCAGTACTTC.

The chain has TRBV28 and TRBJ2-1; no reliable D call. V was pared by 8 bases and J by 7 bases, with 9 bases between. The germline V gene has CDR1 MDHEN and CDR2 SYDVKM. The CDR3 loop spans 11 amino acids. The CDR3 sequence is CASFSRNEQFF. For the CDR3, the DNA is TGTGCCAGCTTCAGCCGGAATGAGCAGTTCTTC.

This clonotype was counted many times. The chain recombines TRBV10-3 with TRBJ2-7; 7 positions agree with TRBD1. The junction had 4 bases not matched to a gene; V was cut back by 5 bases and J by 0 bases. This CDR3 region has 14 residues. CDR1 and CDR2 (germline): ENHRY, SYGVKD. The CDR3 protein is CAISPTGPSYEQYF. CDR3 nucleotides: TGTGCCATCAGTCCGACAGGGCCCTCCTACGAGCAGTACTTC.

J is TRBJ1-2 and V is TRBV4-3; D gene unclear. Germline V lookup: CDR1 LGHNA, CDR2 YSLEER. V gave up 0 bases and J gave up 7 bases, with 18 bases separating them. This CDR3 is built from 16 residues. CDR3 DNA sequence: TGCGCCAGCAGCCAAGATTATAGAATTGCGCCGCGTGGCTACACCTTC. Its protein is CASSQDYRIAPRGYTF.

This clonotype appeared a few times. A much bigger clone sits one base away, suggesting this may be a read error. The genes are TRBV10-3 and TRBJ1-1; 7 positions match TRBD1. Germline lookup yields CDR1 ENHRY and CDR2 SYGVKD. The CDR3 is made up of 15 amino acids. CDR3 coding DNA: TGTGCCATCAGGGATACCGGACAGGAGAACATTGAAGCTTTCTTT. Translated, it gives CAIRDTGQENIEAFF.

Regarding this clonotype: With a much larger clone just one base away, this may be a read error. This chain links TRBV12-3 or TRBV12-4 with TRBJ2-3, with D maybe TRBD2 (6 bases). The germline V and J ends were trimmed by 8 bases and 2 bases, with 14 bases remaining between them. CDR3 length: 14 amino acids. The CDR3 nucleotides read TGTGCCAGCTGTAGGCGGGGACTCACAGATACGCAGTATTTT. It yields the protein CASCRRGLTDTQYF.

For this clonotype: A much larger clone differs from this one at a single base, so this may be a read error. The chain carries TRBV9 and TRBJ2-5, with D maybe TRBD2 (6 bases). Germline V lookup: CDR1 SGDLS, CDR2 YYNGEE. The CDR3 totals 16 residues. V dropped 3 bases and J dropped 3 bases, with 18 bases sitting between them. The CDR3 reads CASSATHLARKETQYF. The CDR3 DNA is TGTGCCAGCAGCGCCACTCACCTAGCGAGGAAAGAGACCCAGTACTTC.

The chain is built from TRBV27 and TRBJ1-1, with D perhaps matching TRBD1 (6 bases). CDR3 length: 14 amino acids. CDR1 MNHEY and CDR2 SMNVEV come from the germline V gene (reference sequence). V was cut by 5 bases and J by 10 bases, with 20 bases left in between. The CDR3, as DNA: TGTGCCAGCAGTCCCCGGTCGACAGGCTGGGTAGCTTTCTTT. Its translation: CASSPRSTGWVAFF.

The gene calls are TRBV7-2 and TRBJ1-2; the D is unclear. CDR1 and CDR2 from the germline V gene are SGHTA and FQGNSA. Trimming shortened V by 1 base and J by 4 bases, and 13 bases separated the two germline ends. The CDR3 extends over 15 amino acids. The CDR3 DNA sequence: TGTGCCAGCAGCTTAGAAAGGGTCGTAAGCTATGGCTACACCTTC. Translated, it gives CASSLERVVSYGYTF.

The chain is built from TRBV19 and TRBJ2-4, with 7 bases identical to TRBD1. The CDR3 totals 18 residues. V lost 5 bases and J lost 0; bases outside the gene matches: 13. Germline loops: CDR1 LNHDA, CDR2 SQIVND (reference sequence). The CDR3 DNA is TGTGCCAGTAGTCCCCGACAGGGATTTGACCTAGCCAAAAACATTCAGTACTTC. Translated, it gives CASSPRQGFDLAKNIQYF.

The chain is built from TRBV12-3 or TRBV12-4 and TRBJ1-2; TRBD1 is a possible D gene (5 bases). V dropped 3 bases and J dropped 7 bases, with 18 bases sitting between them. This CDR3 region has 15 residues. The CDR3 DNA sequence: TGTGCCAGCAGTTTTAAGTTCGGGGCGCCGGGTGGCTACACCTTC. Translated, it gives CASSFKFGAPGGYTF.

The genes are TRBV6-6 and TRBJ2-3; 14 bases fit TRBD2. CDR3 length: 16 amino acids. Germline assignment: CDR1 MNHNY and CDR2 SVGAGI (reference sequence). Trimming cost V 11 bases and J 7 bases; bases outside gene matches: 14. The CDR3 bases are TGTGCCGGCATCGCGGGACTAGCGGGGGCAGCCCATACGCAGTATTTT. Encoded protein: CAGIAGLAGAAHTQYF.

This clonotype turned up a few times. The DNA of the CDR3 is TGTGCCAGCAGTGAAGCGATGGGGGCCGAGCACGGTTCGGATGGCTACACCTTC. Its protein product is CASSEAMGAEHGSDGYTF. The gene calls are TRBV6-1 and TRBJ1-2; tentative D call: TRBD1 (6 bases). V was cut by 0 bases and J by 6 bases, with 23 bases left in between. The length of the CDR3 is 18 residues. Germline V CDR1 and CDR2: MNHNS, SASEGT.

Here the CDR3 reads CSVEGSRETSYNEQFF. CDR3 sequence (DNA): TGCAGCGTTGAAGGCTCCCGGGAAACGTCCTACAATGAGCAGTTCTTC. V gene TRBV29-1 combines with J gene TRBJ2-1; possible D gene TRBD2, 5 bases. This CDR3 region has 16 residues. CDR1 and CDR2 from the germline V gene are SQVTM and ANQGSEA. Between the trimmed V and J ends, which lost 1 base and 1 base, there was a span of 14 bases.

The chain recombines TRBV12-3 or TRBV12-4 with TRBJ2-3, with 8 positions matching TRBD1. With 6 bases clipped from V and 2 bases from J, the junction kept 7 bases outside the gene matches. The CDR3 loop spans 15 amino acids. CDR3 sequence reads: CASRFAGQVTDTQYF. In nucleotides, the CDR3 is TGTGCCAGCAGATTTGCGGGACAGGTCACAGATACGCAGTATTTT.